A single T cell receptor beta chain is shown here with its context. What this receptor recognizes is not known. Base quality data are lacking; no much larger clone is found one base away. The data are from a study of cytomegalovirus exposure and HLA in healthy donors (dated by TCRdb to 2016 to 2017). About the study as a whole: In an earlier analysis of 587 of the donors, 250 to 350 Gb of sequence data and some 100 million unique TCR beta sequences from roughly 190 million T cells were reported. Typing coverage varied by locus: roughly 629-640 donors for A, B, C, DRB1 and DQB1; roughly 560 for DQA1; more than 600 for DPA1; roughly 470 for DPB1. High-throughput TCR immunosequencing, statistical association of individual TCRs with disease status, and machine learning were combined to predict cytomegalovirus infection status. Of the approximately 400 genotyped donors, roughly 85% fell in the genetic ancestry cluster associated with self-reported Caucasian donors. The study was designed to test whether signatures of past pathogen exposure could be identified by cataloging public T cell receptors. In addition to the first cohort of several hundred subjects, a separate validation cohort of approximately 110 different subjects was used. HLA typing included class I and class II loci at four-digit resolution. Rather than drawing on any new phenotypic data, the later analysis identified candidate immune exposures from TCR beta sequences and the way those sequences occurred across donors. Four or five DR-DQ haplotypes were handled as single units for association and clustering because linkage in the cohort was strong. Donor age, sex, ethnicity and CMV serostatus were compiled together with the repertoire data. A later analysis re-analyzed previously published TCR beta repertoires from about 600 donors and added high-resolution HLA genotyping to study TCR occurrence patterns. Every discovery cohort repertoire had been produced on one sequencing platform. The study used immunosequencing to profile the T cell repertoires of around 600 subjects and linked those repertoires to cytomegalovirus serostatus. Approximately 330 gigabases of sequencing data and around 80 million unique TCR sequences made up an early release that covered about 640 HLA-typed donors. Across some 400 genotyped donors of the cohort, an average of approximately 240,000 unique TCR beta nucleotide sequences per donor were sequenced, and about a sixth of those sequences were non-productive. In an earlier analysis of a few hundred of the donors, high-throughput TCR beta sequencing was used to judge whether each TCR beta V gene segment behaved as functional or pseudogenic. Genome-wide SNP genotypes for about 65% of the 666 donors were used in a later genetic analysis, which treated that subset as a discovery cohort. Results and caveats for the whole study, not just this receptor: The study gave a list of around 170 TCR beta chains associated with cytomegalovirus. A later analysis reported that several top co-occurrence clusters appeared linked to parvovirus B19, influenza, CMV and Epstein-Barr virus. Most TCR sequences were observed very rarely across donors, whereas some public TCRs were present in many individuals. The 87-base-pair reads could not distinguish some IMGT-functional V segments, including TRBV6-2 and TRBV6-3, so those segments were excluded. In a later analysis, some 18,000 TCR beta sequences were associated with specific HLA alleles at a false discovery rate of 0.05. A later genetic analysis associated a missense DCLRE1C variant with V-gene and J-gene trimming of TCR beta chains, and an independent cohort replicated the association. Strong co-occurrence of HLA alleles, especially DR and DQ, made assigning TCR associations to individual alleles difficult. In this cohort, only TCR beta chains were sequenced, and detectable features were limited by the absence of alpha or paired-chain data. Linkage disequilibrium might explain the correlated functional status among segregating V segments, but an unknown experimental factor could not be excluded. In both the original and validation cohorts, the classifier was reported to diagnose cytomegalovirus status with high specificity and sensitivity. A further reported finding was that TCR beta sequences accurately predicted the HLA-A and HLA-B alleles for most subjects in the first cohort. According to a later analysis, TCR association rates differed among HLA loci, with DRB1 alleles showing the most associated TCRs and HLA-C alleles showing the fewest. A later genetic analysis reported fewer N-insertions in productive TCRs among donors in an Asian-associated ancestry cluster than the roughly 720-donor mean. In a later analysis, most CMV-associated TCR beta chains were found to appear HLA-restricted, with HLA associations seemingly driven largely by CMV exposure. Because counts were too low, around 18 rarely observed V segments, including chromosome 9 orphons, were left out of the earlier analysis of some 640 of the donors. Sequencing depth was assumed to be roughly uniform across donors in the presence/absence analyses, though that assumption may not hold. Because some donors lacked HLA typing at each locus, the association tests relied only on the typed subset. The authors suggested that the approach could potentially be generalized to other disease states and immunological phenotypes. For the cohort, immune exposure information was limited to CMV serostatus. In an earlier analysis of 450 to 750 of the donors, most TCR beta V segments appeared in productive rearrangements about 90% or about 30% of the time, broadly matching IMGT annotations. In vitro tests confirmed that three of the cytomegalovirus-associated TCR beta chains recognize cytomegalovirus antigens. A later analysis found that HLA-associated TCR beta chains were more clonally expanded and had lower generation probabilities than equally common non-associated chains. A cluster of highly shared sequence variants was judged likely to represent a technical artifact of the sequencing pipeline.

The cohort was made up of hundreds of healthy bone marrow donors. All cohort members were sampled while nominally healthy, although unrecorded immune exposures were likely present. The donor tested CMV seropositive, placing the donor among the 250 to 350 seropositive members of the cohort. Every donor gave a peripheral blood sample, and the peripheral blood mononuclear cells from that sample were used for TCR beta sequencing. The Qiagen DNeasy Blood Extraction Kit was used to extract genomic DNA from the blood cell samples. The CDR3 measures 13 amino acids from cysteine to phenylalanine. Just CDR3 DNA is preserved here, 39 bases in frame from base 1. According to the germline V gene, CDR1 reads MNHNS and CDR2 reads SASEGT. Relative to germline, V is 7 bases shorter and J is 7 bases shorter, with 16 bases between their ends. To prepare the library, the immunoSEQ multiplex PCR assay was applied. For the multiplex PCR, a mixture combining 60 forward primers for TCR Vbeta segments and 13 reverse primers for TCR Jbeta segments was used. The CDR3 region of rearranged TCR beta genes was amplified from genomic DNA by a multiplex PCR assay. The amplified TCR beta libraries were sequenced on the Illumina HiSeq System as 87-base-pair reads. The original pipeline was this. Across the 670 or so repertoires, a later analysis counted tens of millions of unique TCR beta chains, some 11 million of which were shared by at least two donors. Raw reads were error-corrected and collapsed into unique sequences by a nearest-neighbor algorithm in which closely related sequences were merged to remove PCR and sequencing errors. V, D and J gene segments were assigned by aligning CDR3 sequences to IMGT reference sequences. For a sequence to be retained, a match of at least six nucleotides to both a V gene segment and a J gene segment was required. Rearrangements were called productive when the CDR3 lacked stop codons and stayed in frame with V and J; all others were non-productive. Following IMGT convention, CDR3 was defined as the stretch from the second conserved V-encoded cysteine to the conserved J-encoded phenylalanine. The earlier analysis of about 590 of the donors excluded sequences that lacked an unambiguous match to a single V gene segment. In an earlier analysis of 587 of the donors, V segments were called functional above 56.7% productive rearrangements and were called segregating when the between-donor standard deviation exceeded 5%. To diagnose cytomegalovirus status from the catalog of TCR beta chain sequences, a statistical classification framework was built. A later analysis assigned V and J genes by comparing TCR nucleotide sequences with IMGT/GENE-DB human TR gene sequences. The TCRdist pipeline was used in a later analysis to assign CDR3 sequences and most-parsimonious VDJ recombination scenarios. In a later analysis, every TCR beta chain was defined by the combination of its CDR3 amino acid sequence and its V-gene family, and reads without a unique V-gene family were dropped. In a later analysis, approximately 590 highly shared, low-generation-probability nucleotide sequences were removed to address suspected cross-contamination and a sequencing artifact. In a later analysis, a clonal expansion index was calculated for each public chain from normalized within-repertoire ranks of inferred template counts. A later analysis computed generation probabilities with a VDJ recombination model fitted to out-of-frame rearrangements, and checked the results against IGoR. Hypergeometric tests were used in a later analysis to score TCR-TCR, TCR-HLA and TCR-CMV co-occurrence, with a repertoire-size bias correction applied to the TCR pairs. To estimate false discovery rates, a later analysis permuted the HLA or CMV assignments 20 times. In a later analysis, co-occurring TCRs were grouped using DBSCAN, with TCRdist sequence similarity added in when clustering inside HLA-allele-positive subsets. Co-occurrence clustering excluded repertoires with fewer than 30,000 or more than 120,000 public chains, plus five with anomalous nucleotide sharing. TCRdb took over this immuneACCESS table, retaining in-frame rearrangements with V and J assigned. Such tables are incomplete; in checked studies, under half of the missing clones stem from an unresolved V gene, and the remainder is unexplained. V and J calls and clone size are those listed in that table; D and trimming were worked out from the DNA. This sample holds some 130,000 clones; roughly 74% were observed only once. The biggest ten clones account for approximately 6.4% of the sample.

This chain joins TRBV6-1 to TRBJ2-5; too little of a D gene remains to name it. The receptor was derived from a woman in her forties or fifties in good health and CMV-seropositive. What was sequenced was PBMCs. The CDR3 protein sequence reads: CASTDQSPGTQYF. The DNA sequence follows: TGTGCCAGCACCGACCAGTCCCCAGGGACCCAGTACTTC.